This T cell receptor beta chain was retrieved from a study of blood T cell repertoires in COVID-19. At the level of the study: COVID-19 samples, acute and convalescent, were from the United States, Italy and Spain. Sources were T cells, B-cell-depleted T cells, or PBMCs; the material itself was cDNA or gDNA.

Generated by immunoSEQ multiplex PCR, the TCRdb table keeps only in-frame clones and is missing some. The sample contains 180,000 or so clones, around 86% of which appear only once. V was cut by 2 bases and J by 2 bases, with 14 bases left in between. CDR1 and CDR2 (germline): SGHDT, YYEEEE. The CDR3 runs to 15 residues. This TCR came from a man in his 60s with acute or convalescent COVID-19. V usage is TRBV5-6 and J usage is TRBJ2-7; a possible D gene is TRBD1 (6 bases). The sample consisted of peripheral blood. The CDR3 reads CASSLGLQGTYEQYF. The CDR3 region has the DNA TGTGCCAGCAGCTTAGGGCTCCAGGGGACCTACGAGCAGTACTTC.